This T cell receptor (beta chain) is drawn from a study of identical twins. A single record per CDR3 protein comes from TCRdb applying MiXCR to the 5' RACE reads. Here the sample spans 450,000 or so distinct CDR3 sequences, less than 25% being singletons. These data also formed part of another study, on T cells expressing NK-cell markers.

The receptor comes from a young woman in good health. The sequencing sample was made of CD4+ T cells sorted from blood.

This chain's CDR3 is CASSQRDRTWDSEQYF. The CDR3 DNA reads as TGTGCCAGTAGTCAGCGTGACAGAACCTGGGACAGCGAGCAGTACTTC. The chain recombines TRBV19 with TRBJ2-7; 7 bases match TRBD1. This CDR3 has 16 amino acids. V lost 5 bases and J lost 6; bases outside the gene matches: 16. Germline V gene lookup returns CDR1 LNHDA and CDR2 SQIVND (reference sequence).